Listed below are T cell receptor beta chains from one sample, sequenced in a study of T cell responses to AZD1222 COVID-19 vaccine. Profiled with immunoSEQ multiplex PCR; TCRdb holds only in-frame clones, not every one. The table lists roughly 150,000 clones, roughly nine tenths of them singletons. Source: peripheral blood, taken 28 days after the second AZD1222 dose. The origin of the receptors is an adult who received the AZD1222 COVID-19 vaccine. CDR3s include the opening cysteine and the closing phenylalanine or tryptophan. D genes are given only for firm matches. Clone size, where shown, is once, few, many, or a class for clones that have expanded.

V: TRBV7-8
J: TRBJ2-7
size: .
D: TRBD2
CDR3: CASSLGPSGYSSYEQYF
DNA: TGTGCCAGCAGCTTAGGCCCTAGCGGGTACTCTTCCTACGAGCAGTACTTC

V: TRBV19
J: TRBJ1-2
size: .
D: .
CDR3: CASSIDNNYGYTF
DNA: TGTGCCAGTAGTATCGACAATAACTATGGCTACACCTTC

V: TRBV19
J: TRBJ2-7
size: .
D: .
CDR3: CASSMVKGNEQYF
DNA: TGTGCCAGTAGTATGGTAAAGGGGAACGAGCAGTACTTC

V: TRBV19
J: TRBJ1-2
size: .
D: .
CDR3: CASSIVGGSGYTF
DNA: TGTGCCAGTAGTATCGTGGGGGGCAGTGGCTACACCTTC

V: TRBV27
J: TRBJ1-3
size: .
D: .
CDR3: CASSPLGYENTIYF
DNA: TGTGCCAGCAGCCCCCTGGGGTACGAAAACACCATATATTTT

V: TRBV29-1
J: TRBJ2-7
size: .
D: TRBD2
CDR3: CSVEGASGTYEQYF
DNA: TGCAGCGTTGAAGGGGCTAGCGGGACCTACGAGCAGTACTTC

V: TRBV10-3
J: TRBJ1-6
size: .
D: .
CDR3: CAISESRTNSPLHF
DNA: TGTGCCATCAGTGAGTCCCGAACCAATTCACCCCTCCACTTT

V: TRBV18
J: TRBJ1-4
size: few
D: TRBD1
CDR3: CASSPGTGDKLFF
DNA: TGTGCCAGCTCACCGGGGACAGGGGACAAACTGTTTTTT

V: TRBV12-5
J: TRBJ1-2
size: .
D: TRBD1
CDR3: CASGPGTGKLGYTF
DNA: TGTGCTAGTGGTCCGGGGACAGGGAAGTTGGGCTACACCTTC

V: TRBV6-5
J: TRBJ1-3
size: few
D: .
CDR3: CASRPYPTSGNTIYF
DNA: TGTGCCAGCAGACCTTACCCAACCTCTGGAAACACCATATATTTT

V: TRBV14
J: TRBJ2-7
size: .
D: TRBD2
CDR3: CASSQTLLGAGVMGEQYF
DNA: TGTGCCAGCAGCCAAACGCTTTTGGGAGCGGGAGTTATGGGCGAGCAGTACTTC

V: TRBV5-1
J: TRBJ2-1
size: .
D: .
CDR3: CASSLTSGVNEQFF
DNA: TGCGCCAGCAGCTTGACGTCTGGAGTTAATGAGCAGTTCTTC

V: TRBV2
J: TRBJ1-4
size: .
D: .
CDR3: CASSSQLPTNEKLFF
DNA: TGTGCCAGCAGTTCCCAACTACCAACTAATGAAAAACTGTTTTTT

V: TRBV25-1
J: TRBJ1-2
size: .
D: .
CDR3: CASSEAEYGYTF
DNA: TGTGCCAGCAGTGAGGCGGAGTATGGCTACACCTTC

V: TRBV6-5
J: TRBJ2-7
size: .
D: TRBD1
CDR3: CASSYSGRQGHEQYF
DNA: TGTGCCAGCAGTTACTCGGGGAGACAGGGCCACGAGCAGTACTTC